These T cell receptor beta chains were read from a single sample in a study of response to subunit inactivated influenza vaccine. TCRdb called the RT-PCR reads again in MiXCR, with one record for every CDR3 protein. Of about 540,000 distinct CDR3 sequences listed, less than 25% are singletons. The same data also went into a second study, on T cells expressing NK-cell markers.

The material sequenced was CD4+ T cells sorted from PBMCs, taken about 13 days after vaccination. The receptor set was obtained from a man aged 50 to 60 who received an inactivated influenza vaccine. CDR3s leave out the opening cysteine and the closing phenylalanine or tryptophan.

TRBJ1-1 | TRBV6-1 | ASSEKEEGKNTEAF
TRBJ2-7 | TRBV3-1 | ASSQVVGVGQY
TRBJ1-4 | TRBV7-2 | ASRNRGGTNEKLF
TRBJ1-1 | TRBV5-1 | ASSLGTGGRMNTEAF
TRBJ1-1 | TRBV6-2/TRBV6-3 | ASSYIRGEAF
TRBJ2-4 | TRBV9 | ASSATADKNIQY
TRBJ2-1 | TRBV2 | ASSAVNEQF
TRBJ2-7 | TRBV6-2/TRBV6-3 | ASSPAGQGSAEQY
TRBJ1-1 | TRBV4-2 | ASSQEEGARNTEAF
TRBJ1-3 | TRBV12-3/TRBV12-4 | ASSLLRDTIY
TRBJ2-1 | TRBV2 | ASSSAGPPYNEQF
TRBJ1-2 | TRBV7-2 | ASSQDSDYGYT
TRBJ2-5 | TRBV5-5 | ASSLVQDVQETQY
TRBJ2-2 | TRBV6-2/TRBV6-3 | ASTTGDYTGELF
TRBJ1-5 | TRBV27 | ASSSGTGRNQPQH
TRBJ2-7 | TRBV7-2 | ASSRLSGIPEQY
TRBJ1-1 | TRBV6-2/TRBV6-3 | ASSYNRFTEAF
TRBJ2-4 | TRBV4-2 | ASSQDKSGIQY
TRBJ1-2 | TRBV6-2/TRBV6-3 | ASRTRLTGIGGYT
TRBJ1-1 | TRBV6-5 | ASSYGQGAEAF
TRBJ1-2 | TRBV20-1 | SARRGNGYT
TRBJ2-1 | TRBV11-2 | ASSLPRTSGTKGYNEQF
TRBJ1-4 | TRBV29-1 | SVGQGRGEKLF
TRBJ2-5 | TRBV5-1 | ASTFWAGDTQETQY
TRBJ2-2 | TRBV30 | AWSGQSTGELF
TRBJ1-1 | TRBV6-1 | ASSDPYTLPTMNTEAF
TRBJ2-3 | TRBV5-1 | ASSFKGSITDTQY
TRBJ2-7 | TRBV15 | ATSMEVNYEQY
TRBJ2-3 | TRBV27 | ASSSYPGLKSTDTQY
TRBJ2-3 | TRBV12-3/TRBV12-4 | ASRGTLAGSTDTQY